One sample yielded the 22 T cell receptor beta chains listed below, sequenced in a study of CD8+ T cells in alopecia areata. Documented treatment: oral pan-JAK inhibitor, 5-10 mg twice daily. Extracted from the samples, RNA was reverse transcribed into cDNA to serve as the sequencing template. TCRdb's table, derived via immunoSEQ multiplex PCR, lists solely in-frame clones and lacks some. The sample lists some 180,000 clones, around 51% seen once, with roughly 9.1% in the top ten. This specimen was CD8+ T cells sorted from blood, taken at approximately week 52, from a patient treated with tofacitinib. The receptors were gathered from a human donor with alopecia areata.

The gene calls are TRBV29-1 and TRBJ2-2; TRBD1 aligns across 7 bases. Germline loops: CDR1 SQVTM, CDR2 ANQGSEA. This CDR3 is 12 amino acids long. The CDR3 protein is CSGTVNTGELFF. The CDR3 DNA sequence: TGCAGTGGGACAGTGAACACCGGGGAGCTGTTTTTT.

This clone has only a few counts. The chain couples TRBV5-1 to TRBJ2-3; no reliable D call. The CDR3 is 14 amino acids. The ends were cut back, 4 bases at V and 1 base at J, with 10 bases in the middle. From germline, CDR1 is SGHRS and CDR2 YFSETQ. CDR3 sequence: CASSLGSGTDTQYF. The DNA of the CDR3 is TGCGCCAGCAGCCTCGGCAGCGGCACAGATACGCAGTATTTT.

The chain links TRBV27 to TRBJ2-1; D assignment may be TRBD1 or TRBD2 (5 bases each). The CDR3 length is 14 residues. Trimming left V 8 bases short and J 0 bases short, with 11 bases between. Germline CDR1 reads MNHEY; CDR2 reads SMNVEV (reference sequence). CDR3 nucleotide sequence: TGTGCCAGCTCTTCAGGGAGCTCCTACAATGAGCAGTTCTTC. Translated, it gives CASSSGSSYNEQFF.

This clone was seen only a few times. V and J are TRBV19 and TRBJ2-1; 11 bases line up with TRBD1. V shed 1 base and J 3 bases; nucleotides not matched to a gene: 8. The CDR3 has 18 amino acids. Germline V lookup: CDR1 LNHDA, CDR2 SQIVND (reference sequence). DNA of the CDR3: TGTGCCAGTAGTATAGGGACAGGGGGCGTCCTTATCTACAATGAGCAGTTCTTC. This gives the protein CASSIGTGGVLIYNEQFF.

This clone was observed a handful of times. The CDR3 coding sequence is TGTGCCAGCAGTCTACCTGGACAGAGCTACAATGAGCAGTTCTTC. Residues: CASSLPGQSYNEQFF. The V gene is TRBV2, the J gene TRBJ2-1; a possible D gene is TRBD1 (6 bases). Germline CDR1 and CDR2: SNHLY and FYNNEI. The CDR3 loop spans 15 amino acids. V dropped 5 bases and J dropped 3 bases, with 14 bases sitting between them.

This chain connects TRBV5-6 to TRBJ1-5, with D unclear. Germline loops: CDR1 SGHDT, CDR2 YYEEEE. This CDR3 has 14 residues. The germline V and J ends were trimmed by 2 bases and 4 bases, with 10 bases remaining between them. The CDR3 DNA is TGTGCCAGCAGCTTCAACGGAGTGAATCAGCCCCAGCATTTT. Translation gives CASSFNGVNQPQHF.

J is TRBJ2-7 and V is TRBV27; a possible D gene is TRBD1 (5 bases). The CDR3 extends over 14 amino acids. Germline V gene data show CDR1 as MNHEY and CDR2 as SMNVEV (reference sequence). Trimming took 0 bases from V and 5 from J, leaving 11 bases between them. CDR3 in DNA: TGTGCCAGCAGTTTATCGGGCAGGGTTCACGAGCAGTACTTC. This sequence encodes CASSLSGRVHEQYF.

This chain uses TRBV27 with TRBJ2-2, with 8 bases aligning to TRBD1. Germline lookup yields CDR1 MNHEY and CDR2 SMNVEV (reference sequence). This CDR3 has 14 amino acids. Trimming took 7 bases from V and 4 from J; bases not matched to a gene: 5. The CDR3 region is CASNGDRGTGELFF. The CDR3 DNA sequence: TGTGCCAGCAATGGAGACAGGGGCACCGGGGAGCTGTTTTTT.

The chain links TRBV30 to TRBJ1-2; D perhaps matches TRBD1 (6 bases). V gave up 2 bases and J gave up 7 bases, with 11 bases separating them. The CDR3 extends over 12 amino acids. Germline-derived CDR1 and CDR2 are GTSNPN and SVGIG (reference sequence). The CDR3 region has the DNA TGTGCCTGGAGTCCTGGGGGCCTTGGCTACACCTTC. It is translated as CAWSPGGLGYTF.

The chain recombines TRBV19 with TRBJ2-5, with TRBD2 matching over 8 bases. The germline CDR1 and CDR2 sequences are LNHDA and SQIVND (reference sequence). After removal of 6 bases from V and 5 bases from J, the junction contained 5 bases not matched to a gene. The CDR3 extends over 13 amino acids. This chain's CDR3 is CASRLAEGETQYF. The CDR3 DNA sequence: TGTGCCAGTAGACTAGCGGAGGGGGAGACCCAGTACTTC.

The chain employs TRBV7-2 and TRBJ2-7; no firm D call. Deletions cut 1 base from V and 0 bases from J, with 16 bases between. The germline V gene has CDR1 SGHTA and CDR2 FQGNSA. This CDR3 region has 17 residues. CDR3 residues: CASSLVLWHSSSYEQYF. In nucleotides, the CDR3 is TGTGCCAGCAGCTTAGTACTTTGGCACAGCAGCTCCTACGAGCAGTACTTC.

The V gene is TRBV11-1, the J gene TRBJ2-7; D gene uncertain. CDR1 is SGHAT, CDR2 FQDESV, per germline (reference sequence). CDR3 size: 14 residues. The germline V and J ends were trimmed by 6 bases and 2 bases, with 14 bases remaining between them. CDR3 in DNA: TGTGCCAGCAGTGCCGAGATGGTTACCTACGAGCAGTACTTC. Its translation is CASSAEMVTYEQYF.

The CDR3 nucleotides are TGCAGCGTTGAAATTCGGGGGACTCTCCGAGTTAATGAGCAGTTCTTC. Its translation is CSVEIRGTLRVNEQFF. This chain joins TRBV29-1 and TRBJ2-1; TRBD2 is a possible D gene (6 bases). This CDR3 is 16 amino acids long. Trimming took off 2 bases at V and 7 bases at J, with 21 bases between the two ends. Germline CDR1 and CDR2: SQVTM and ANQGSEA.

The sample holds a few counts of this clone. The CDR3 reads CASSPRQASGNTIYF. CDR3 DNA sequence: TGTGCCAGCTCACCCCGCCAAGCTTCTGGAAACACCATATATTTT. This rearrangement joins TRBV18 to TRBJ1-3; no clear D. Germline-derived CDR1 and CDR2 are KGHSH and LQKENI. This CDR3 region has 15 residues. V was clipped by 3 bases and J by 1 base, with 10 bases between them.

The chain has TRBV5-1 and TRBJ2-7; D is perhaps TRBD1 (6 bases). Germline V gives CDR1 SGHRS, CDR2 YFSETQ. This CDR3 has 13 amino acids. Trimming took 1 base from V and 6 from J, leaving 11 bases between them. The CDR3 DNA reads TGCGCCAGCAGCTTGTTACAGGGCCTCGAGCAGTACTTC. It translates to CASSLLQGLEQYF. The full variable domain, completed using reference TRBV5-1 and TRBJ2-7, is KAGVTQTPRYLIKTRGQQVTLSCSPISGHRSVSWYQQTPGQGLQFLFEYFSETQRNKGNFPGRFSGRQFSNSRSEMNVSTLELGDSALYLCASSLLQGLEQYFGPGTRLTVT.

This clone turned up a few times. The gene calls are TRBV9 and TRBJ1-5; D remains ambiguous. V lost 0 bases and J lost 1, with 14 bases in between. Germline V gives CDR1 SGDLS, CDR2 YYNGEE. The CDR3 contains 17 residues. CDR3 nucleotides: TGTGCCAGCAGCGTAGGAGATGGTGTTTGGAGCAATCAGCCCCAGCATTTT. Its translation: CASSVGDGVWSNQPQHF.

As to this clone: Its ends do not fully match the called genes, so a read error is possible. This sequence joins TRBV5-1 and TRBJ1-2, with TRBD1 matching over 12 bases. This CDR3 has 14 residues. Germline CDR1 and CDR2: SGHRS and YFSETQ. CDR3 nucleotides: TGCGCCAGCAGCCCGGACGGGACAGGGGGCGCAACGGCTTTC. Protein sequence: CASSPDGTGGATAF. Full variable domain (rest looked up from reference TRBV5-1 and TRBJ1-2): KAGVTQTPRYLIKTRGQQVTLSCSPISGHRSVSWYQQTPGQGLQFLFEYFSETQRNKGNFPGRFSGRQFSNSRSEMNVSTLELGDSALYLCASSPDGTGGATAFGSGTRLTVV.

Here the CDR3 DNA reads TGTGCCAGCAGATTGACAGGGCCGAACACTGAAGCTTTCTTT. Protein: CASRLTGPNTEAFF. The chain carries TRBV6-5 and TRBJ1-1; 7 nucleotides align to TRBD1. Looked up from germline, CDR1 is MNHEY and CDR2 is SVGAGI. With V trimmed by 6 bases and J by 1 base, 5 bases remained unmatched. The CDR3 is 14 amino acids.

The chain is built from TRBV5-1 and TRBJ2-5; possible D gene TRBD1, 6 bases. The CDR3 consists of 17 residues. Trimming took 2 bases from V and 5 from J, leaving 22 bases between them. Per the germline V gene, CDR1 is SGHRS and CDR2 is YFSETQ. This CDR3 is CASSFGQGSPVRETQYF. The CDR3 DNA reads as TGCGCCAGCAGCTTCGGCCAGGGGTCCCCGGTGAGGGAGACCCAGTACTTC.

This chain joins TRBV7-9 and TRBJ2-5, with TRBD2 matching over 7 bases. CDR1 and CDR2 from the germline V gene are SEHNR and FQNEAQ (reference sequence). There are 15 residues in the CDR3. J gave up 5 bases and V 1 base, and 7 bases lay outside the gene matches. The CDR3 loop is CASSLEWGDYETQYF. The CDR3, as DNA: TGTGCCAGCAGCTTAGAATGGGGGGACTATGAGACCCAGTACTTC.

The chain is built from TRBV4-2 and TRBJ2-3; 14 nucleotides line up with TRBD2. This CDR3 spans 16 amino acids. Germline-derived CDR1 and CDR2 are LGHNA and YNFKEQ. The junction had 4 bases not matched to a gene; V was cut back by 4 bases and J by 4 bases. The CDR3: CASSPSTSGGADTQYF. CDR3 nucleotides: TGTGCCAGCAGCCCGTCGACTAGCGGGGGGGCAGATACGCAGTATTTT.

The sample holds a few counts of this clone. The rearrangement joins TRBV4-3 to TRBJ1-2; 8 nucleotides match TRBD1. Trimming took 4 bases from V and 3 from J; bases not matched to a gene: 4. CDR3 length: 14 amino acids. Per the germline V gene, CDR1 is LGHNA and CDR2 is YSLEER. As DNA, the CDR3 is TGCGCCAGCAGCCGATCGGGACAGGACTATGGCTACACCTTC. Encoded protein: CASSRSGQDYGYTF.